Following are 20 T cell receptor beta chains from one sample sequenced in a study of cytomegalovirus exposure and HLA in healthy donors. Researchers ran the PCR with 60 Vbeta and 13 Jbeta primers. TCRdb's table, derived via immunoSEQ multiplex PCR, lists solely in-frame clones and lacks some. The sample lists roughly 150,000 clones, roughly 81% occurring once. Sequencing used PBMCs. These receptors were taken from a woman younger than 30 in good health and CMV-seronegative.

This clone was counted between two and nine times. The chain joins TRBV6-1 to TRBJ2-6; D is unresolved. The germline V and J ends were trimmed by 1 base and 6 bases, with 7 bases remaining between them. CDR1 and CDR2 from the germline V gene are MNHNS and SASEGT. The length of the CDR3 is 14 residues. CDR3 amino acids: CASSEGAAANVLTF. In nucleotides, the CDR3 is TGTGCCAGCAGTGAAGGGGCAGCGGCCAACGTCCTGACTTTC.

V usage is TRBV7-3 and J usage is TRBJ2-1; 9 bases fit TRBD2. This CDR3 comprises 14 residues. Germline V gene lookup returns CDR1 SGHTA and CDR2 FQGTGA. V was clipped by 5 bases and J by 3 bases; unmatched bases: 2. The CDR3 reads CASSETSGYNEQFF. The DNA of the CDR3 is TGTGCCAGCAGCGAGACTAGCGGCTACAATGAGCAGTTCTTC. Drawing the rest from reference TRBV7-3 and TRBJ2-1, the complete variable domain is GAGVSQTPSNKVTEKGKYVELRCDPISGHTALYWYRQSLGQGPEFLIYFQGTGAADDSGLPNDRFFAVRPEGSVSTLKIQRTERGDSAVYLCASSETSGYNEQFFGPGTRLTVL.

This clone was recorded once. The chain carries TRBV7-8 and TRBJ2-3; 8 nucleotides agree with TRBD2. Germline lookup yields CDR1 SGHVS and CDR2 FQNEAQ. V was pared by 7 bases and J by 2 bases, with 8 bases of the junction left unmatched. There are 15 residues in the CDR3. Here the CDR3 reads CASTGGGRSTDTQYF. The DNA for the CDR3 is TGTGCCAGCACCGGCGGGGGGCGTTCCACAGATACGCAGTATTTT.

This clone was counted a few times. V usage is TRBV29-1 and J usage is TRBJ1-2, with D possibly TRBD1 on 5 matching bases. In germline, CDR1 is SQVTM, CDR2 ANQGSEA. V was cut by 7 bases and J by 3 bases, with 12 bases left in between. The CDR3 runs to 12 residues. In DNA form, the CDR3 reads TGCAGCGCCCAGGGATCGGACTATGGCTACACCTTC. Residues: CSAQGSDYGYTF.

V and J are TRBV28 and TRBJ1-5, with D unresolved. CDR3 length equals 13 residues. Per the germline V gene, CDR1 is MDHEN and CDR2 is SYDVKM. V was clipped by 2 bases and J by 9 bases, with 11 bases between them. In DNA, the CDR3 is TGTGCCAGCAGTTTACCGGGAGCCGCGCCCCAGCATTTT. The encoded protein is CASSLPGAAPQHF.

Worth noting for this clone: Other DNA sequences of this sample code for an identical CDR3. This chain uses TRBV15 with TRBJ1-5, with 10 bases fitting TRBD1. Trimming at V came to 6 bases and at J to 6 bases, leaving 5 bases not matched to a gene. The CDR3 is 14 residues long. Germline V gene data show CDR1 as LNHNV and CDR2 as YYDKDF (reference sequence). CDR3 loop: CATSRDRGSQPQHF. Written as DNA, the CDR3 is TGTGCCACCAGTAGGGACAGGGGAAGTCAGCCCCAGCATTTT.

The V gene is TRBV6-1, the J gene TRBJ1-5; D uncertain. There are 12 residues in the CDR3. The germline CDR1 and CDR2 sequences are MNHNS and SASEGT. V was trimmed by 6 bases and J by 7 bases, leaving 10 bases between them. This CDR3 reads CASRRFAQPQHF. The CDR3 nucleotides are TGTGCCAGCAGACGGTTCGCCCAGCCCCAGCATTTT.

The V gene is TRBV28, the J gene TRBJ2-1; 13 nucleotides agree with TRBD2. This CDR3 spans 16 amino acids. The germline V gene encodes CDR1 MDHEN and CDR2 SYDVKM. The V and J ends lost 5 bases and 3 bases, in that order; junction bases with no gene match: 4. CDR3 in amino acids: CASSARTSGGYNEQFF. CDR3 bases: TGTGCCAGCAGTGCACGGACTAGCGGGGGCTACAATGAGCAGTTCTTC.

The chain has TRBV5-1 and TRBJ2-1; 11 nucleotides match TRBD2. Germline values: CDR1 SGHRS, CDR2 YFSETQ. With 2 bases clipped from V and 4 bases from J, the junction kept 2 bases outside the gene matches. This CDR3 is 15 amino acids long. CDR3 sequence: CASSFVAGGYNEQFF. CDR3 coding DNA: TGCGCCAGCAGCTTCGTAGCGGGGGGGTACAATGAGCAGTTCTTC.

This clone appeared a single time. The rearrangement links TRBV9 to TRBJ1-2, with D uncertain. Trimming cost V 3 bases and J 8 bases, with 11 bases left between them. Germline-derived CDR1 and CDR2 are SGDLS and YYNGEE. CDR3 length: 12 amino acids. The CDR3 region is CASSAGGRGYTF. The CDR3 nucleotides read TGTGCCAGCAGCGCCGGTGGGCGAGGCTACACCTTC.

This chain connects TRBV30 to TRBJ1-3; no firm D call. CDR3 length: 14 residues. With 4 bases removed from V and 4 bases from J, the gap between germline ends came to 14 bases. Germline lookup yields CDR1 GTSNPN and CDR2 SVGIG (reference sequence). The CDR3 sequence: CAWTGTFLGNTIYF. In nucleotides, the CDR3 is TGTGCCTGGACAGGAACCTTCTTGGGAAACACCATATATTTT.

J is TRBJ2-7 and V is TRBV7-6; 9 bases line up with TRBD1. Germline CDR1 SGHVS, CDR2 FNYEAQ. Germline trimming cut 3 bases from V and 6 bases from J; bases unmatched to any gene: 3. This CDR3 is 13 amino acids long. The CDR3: CASSLGTGTEQYF. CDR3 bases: TGTGCCAGCAGCTTGGGGACAGGGACCGAGCAGTACTTC.

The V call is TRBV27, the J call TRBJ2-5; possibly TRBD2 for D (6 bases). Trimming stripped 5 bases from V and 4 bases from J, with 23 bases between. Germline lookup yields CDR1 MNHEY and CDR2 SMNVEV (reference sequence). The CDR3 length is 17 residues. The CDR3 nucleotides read TGTGCCAGCAGTCCTTCGCCCCCCCGGGGGAAGGGAGAGACCCAGTACTTC. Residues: CASSPSPPRGKGETQYF.

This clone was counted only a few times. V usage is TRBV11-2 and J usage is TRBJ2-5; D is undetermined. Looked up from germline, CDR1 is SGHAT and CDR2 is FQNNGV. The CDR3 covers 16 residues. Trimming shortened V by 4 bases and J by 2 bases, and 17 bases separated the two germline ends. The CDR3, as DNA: TGTGCCAGCAGCTCCCTGCGCCCGAACCCTCAAGAGACCCAGTACTTC. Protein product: CASSSLRPNPQETQYF.

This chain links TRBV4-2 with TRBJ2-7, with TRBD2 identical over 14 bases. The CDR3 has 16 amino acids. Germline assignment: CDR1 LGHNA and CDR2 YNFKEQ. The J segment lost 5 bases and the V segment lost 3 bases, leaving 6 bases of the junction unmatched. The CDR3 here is CASSQGGLAGAHEQYF. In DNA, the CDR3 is TGTGCCAGCAGCCAGGGGGGACTAGCGGGAGCCCACGAGCAGTACTTC.

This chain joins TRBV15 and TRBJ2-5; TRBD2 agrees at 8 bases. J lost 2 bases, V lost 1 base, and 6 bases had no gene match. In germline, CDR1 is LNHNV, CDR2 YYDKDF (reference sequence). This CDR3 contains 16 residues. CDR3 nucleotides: TGTGCCACCAGCAGAGTGGGAGCGGGGGCGCAAGAGACCCAGTACTTC. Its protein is CATSRVGAGAQETQYF.

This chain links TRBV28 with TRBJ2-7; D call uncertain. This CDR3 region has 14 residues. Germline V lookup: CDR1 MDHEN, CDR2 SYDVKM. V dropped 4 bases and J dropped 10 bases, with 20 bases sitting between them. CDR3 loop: CASSSPGTVLPQYF. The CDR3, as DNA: TGTGCCAGCAGTTCGCCAGGTACGGTCTTACCCCAGTACTTC.

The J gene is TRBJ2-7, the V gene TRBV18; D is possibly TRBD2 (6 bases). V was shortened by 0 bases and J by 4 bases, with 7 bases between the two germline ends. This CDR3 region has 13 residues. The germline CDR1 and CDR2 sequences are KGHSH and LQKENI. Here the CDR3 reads CASSPPAGYEQYF. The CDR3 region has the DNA TGTGCCAGCTCACCACCGGCGGGGTACGAGCAGTACTTC.

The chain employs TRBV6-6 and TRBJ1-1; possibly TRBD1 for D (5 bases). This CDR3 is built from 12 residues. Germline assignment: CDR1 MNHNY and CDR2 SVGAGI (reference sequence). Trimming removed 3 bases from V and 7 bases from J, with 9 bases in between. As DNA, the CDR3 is TGTGCCAGCAGTTATGGGGCAGTTGAAGCTTTCTTT. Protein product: CASSYGAVEAFF.

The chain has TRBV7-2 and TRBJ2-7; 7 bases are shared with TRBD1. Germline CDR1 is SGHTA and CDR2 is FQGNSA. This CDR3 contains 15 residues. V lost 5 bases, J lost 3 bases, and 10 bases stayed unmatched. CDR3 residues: CASSQEGTGDYEQYF. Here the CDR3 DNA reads TGTGCCAGCAGCCAAGAAGGAACAGGGGACTACGAGCAGTACTTC. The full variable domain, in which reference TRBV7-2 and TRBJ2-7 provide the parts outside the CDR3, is GAGVSQSPSNKVTEKGKDVELRCDPISGHTALYWYRQSLGQGLEFLIYFQGNSAPDKSGLPSDRFSAERTGGSVSTLTIQRTQQEDSAVYLCASSQEGTGDYEQYFGPGTRLTVT.